The rows below give T cell receptor beta chains drawn from one sample of a study of metastatic and nonmetastatic thyroid tumors. TCRdb re-clonotyped the PCR reads through MiXCR. The sample has about 27,000 clones; around 15% are singletons. Sequencing input: blood. All receptors derive from a male donor with papillary thyroid cancer or a benign thyroid nodule (not recorded which). Some clones in this sample may be carry-over from other donors' samples. Each CDR3 is given with its conserved first and last residue. The order of the fields is V gene, D gene, clone size, J gene, CDR3 protein, CDR3 DNA. The D gene is left open where the match is weak. Only some rows state a clone size, as once, few, many or a class for expanded clones.

V gene: TRBV20-1; D gene: NA; clone size: many; J gene: TRBJ2-7; CDR3 protein: CSAPGTASYEQYF; CDR3 DNA: TGCAGTGCACCAGGGACCGCTTCCTACGAGCAGTACTTC
V gene: TRBV12-3/TRBV12-4; D gene: NA; clone size: many; J gene: TRBJ2-3; CDR3 protein: CASSLWLDSTDTQYF; CDR3 DNA: TGTGCCAGCAGTTTATGGCTAGACAGCACAGATACGCAGTATTTT
V gene: TRBV12-3/TRBV12-4; D gene: TRBD2; clone size: many; J gene: TRBJ2-5; CDR3 protein: CASSAGTSGRAGETQYF; CDR3 DNA: TGTGCCAGCAGCGCAGGGACTAGCGGGAGGGCCGGGGAGACCCAGTACTTC
V gene: TRBV13; D gene: TRBD1; clone size: many; J gene: TRBJ2-2; CDR3 protein: CASSFGTGVGELFF; CDR3 DNA: TGTGCCAGCAGCTTCGGGACAGGGGTTGGGGAGCTGTTTTTT
V gene: TRBV30; D gene: NA; clone size: NA; J gene: TRBJ2-5; CDR3 protein: CAWRGEVRESQYF; CDR3 DNA: TGTGCCTGGAGGGGGGAGGTTAGGGAGTCCCAGTACTTC
V gene: TRBV27; D gene: NA; clone size: many; J gene: TRBJ2-7; CDR3 protein: CASSLGATYEQYF; CDR3 DNA: TGTGCCAGCAGTTTAGGTGCTACCTACGAGCAGTACTTC
V gene: TRBV11-2; D gene: NA; clone size: many; J gene: TRBJ2-1; CDR3 protein: CASRQPMSYNEQFF; CDR3 DNA: TGTGCCAGCAGGCAACCGATGTCCTACAATGAGCAGTTCTTC
V gene: TRBV5-1; D gene: TRBD2; clone size: many; J gene: TRBJ2-5; CDR3 protein: CASSRGLAGGEETQYF; CDR3 DNA: TGCGCCAGCAGCCGGGGACTAGCGGGGGGGGAAGAGACCCAGTACTTC
V gene: TRBV5-1; D gene: NA; clone size: NA; J gene: TRBJ2-3; CDR3 protein: CASSLPCTVSTDAQYF; CDR3 DNA: TGCGCCAGCAGCCTGCCCTGTACTGTTTCCACAGATGCGCAGTATTTT
V gene: TRBV7-9; D gene: TRBD2; clone size: NA; J gene: TRBJ2-5; CDR3 protein: CASSLRGTSSRETQYF; CDR3 DNA: TGTGCCAGCAGCTTAAGGGGGACTAGCTCGCGGGAGACCCAGTACTTC
V gene: TRBV5-1; D gene: NA; clone size: NA; J gene: TRBJ2-7; CDR3 protein: CASSLAGTGSSYEQYF; CDR3 DNA: TGCGCCAGCAGCTTGGCCGGTACGGGATCCTCCTACGAGCAGTACTTC
V gene: TRBV24-1; D gene: NA; clone size: many; J gene: TRBJ2-7; CDR3 protein: CATSDYGHDEQYF; CDR3 DNA: TGTGCCACCAGTGACTACGGACATGACGAGCAGTACTTC
V gene: TRBV5-6; D gene: NA; clone size: many; J gene: TRBJ1-1; CDR3 protein: CASRHSGVGTEAFF; CDR3 DNA: TGTGCCAGCAGACATTCAGGGGTCGGGACTGAAGCTTTCTTT
V gene: TRBV27; D gene: NA; clone size: few; J gene: TRBJ2-7; CDR3 protein: CASSPSRGLFWYEQYF; CDR3 DNA: TGTGCCAGCAGTCCCAGTAGAGGTCTATTTTGGTACGAGCAGTACTTC
V gene: TRBV20-1; D gene: TRBD1; clone size: once; J gene: TRBJ2-1; CDR3 protein: CSVTTGTGWSYNEQFF; CDR3 DNA: TGCAGTGTTACGACAGGGACGGGATGGTCCTACAATGAGCAGTTCTTC
V gene: TRBV10-2; D gene: TRBD2; clone size: NA; J gene: TRBJ2-2; CDR3 protein: CASSNLAGTVELFF; CDR3 DNA: TGCGCCAGCAGTAACTTAGCGGGCACCGTGGAGCTGTTTTTT
V gene: TRBV9; D gene: TRBD2; clone size: many; J gene: TRBJ2-3; CDR3 protein: CASSVGLLAGVTDTQYF; CDR3 DNA: TGTGCCAGCAGCGTAGGATTACTAGCGGGGGTCACAGATACGCAGTATTTT
V gene: TRBV11-2; D gene: NA; clone size: many; J gene: TRBJ2-1; CDR3 protein: CASSLGPEQFF; CDR3 DNA: TGTGCCAGCAGCTTAGGTCCGGAGCAGTTCTTC
V gene: TRBV6-1; D gene: TRBD1; clone size: few; J gene: TRBJ2-2; CDR3 protein: CASSNRGNGPGELFF; CDR3 DNA: TGTGCCAGCAGTAACAGGGGGAATGGGCCCGGGGAGCTGTTTTTT
V gene: TRBV7-3; D gene: TRBD1; clone size: NA; J gene: TRBJ1-2; CDR3 protein: CASSPGTGQGYGYTF; CDR3 DNA: TGTGCCAGCAGCCCAGGGACAGGTCAGGGATATGGCTACACCTTC
V gene: TRBV19; D gene: NA; clone size: NA; J gene: TRBJ1-5; CDR3 protein: CVSSISDNQPRHF; CDR3 DNA: TGTGTCAGTAGTATCTCGGATAATCAGCCCCGGCATTTT
V gene: TRBV4-1; D gene: TRBD1; clone size: many; J gene: TRBJ2-2; CDR3 protein: CASSLGQGGNTGELFF; CDR3 DNA: TGCGCCAGCAGCCTGGGACAGGGGGGCAACACCGGGGAGCTGTTTTTT
V gene: TRBV12-3/TRBV12-4; D gene: NA; clone size: many; J gene: TRBJ2-3; CDR3 protein: CASSTPSGVGQYF; CDR3 DNA: TGTGCCAGCAGTACCCCAAGTGGGGTGGGGCAGTATTTT